Presented here are 12 T cell receptor beta chains from one specimen sequenced in a study of blood T cell repertoires in COVID-19. TCRdb's table, derived via immunoSEQ multiplex PCR, lists solely in-frame clones and lacks some. The data hold approximately 150,000 clones, with roughly 87% observed a single time. The source material was peripheral blood. These receptors came from a human donor in a cohort sampled during active COVID-19.

This chain connects TRBV5-4 to TRBJ2-2; 7 bases are shared with TRBD1. CDR1 SGHNT and CDR2 YYREEE come from the germline V gene (reference sequence). J was trimmed by 6 bases and V by 4 bases; bases with no gene match: 9. The CDR3 extends over 15 amino acids. The CDR3 DNA sequence: TGTGCCAGCAGCCCTACAGGGGTAGGCGCCGGGGAGCTGTTTTTT. It is translated as CASSPTGVGAGELFF.

J is TRBJ2-7 and V is TRBV13, with 8 bases identical to TRBD2. V was pared by 4 bases and J by 2 bases, with 10 bases of the junction left unmatched. This CDR3 region has 16 residues. Germline CDR1 reads PRHDT; CDR2 reads FYEKMQ (reference sequence). The DNA for the CDR3 is TGTGCCAGCAGCTATTTTGTAGCGGGGCCCCCCTACGAGCAGTACTTC. The encoded protein is CASSYFVAGPPYEQYF.

The CDR3 DNA sequence: TGTGCCAGCAGCTTATGGCCCAGGGGGCCGAACACTGAAGCTTTCTTT. This sequence encodes CASSLWPRGPNTEAFF. The chain is built from TRBV5-5 and TRBJ1-1; 8 nucleotides match TRBD1. J gave up 1 base and V 2 bases, and 7 bases lay outside the gene matches. Germline CDR1 SGHKS, CDR2 YYEKEE (reference sequence). The CDR3 loop spans 16 amino acids. Drawing the rest from reference TRBV5-5 and TRBJ1-1, the complete variable domain is DAGVTQSPTHLIKTRGQQVTLRCSPISGHKSVSWYQQVLGQGPQFIFQYYEKEERGRGNFPDRFSARQFPNYSSELNVNALLLGDSALYLCASSLWPRGPNTEAFFGQGTRLTVV.

V is TRBV7-8 and J is TRBJ1-4; D might be TRBD1 (5 bases). The CDR3 length is 18 residues. From germline, CDR1 is SGHVS and CDR2 FQNEAQ. Trimming shortened V by 4 bases and J by 0 bases, and 18 bases separated the two germline ends. The CDR3 sequence is CASSSGLLETATNEKLFF. For the CDR3, the DNA is TGTGCCAGCAGCTCGGGACTTCTCGAAACCGCAACTAATGAAAAACTGTTTTTT.

V is TRBV5-1 and J is TRBJ1-1; 8 nucleotides match TRBD1. This CDR3 contains 15 residues. CDR1 SGHRS and CDR2 YFSETQ come from the germline V gene. Trimming removed 1 base from V and 5 bases from J; junction bases left unmatched: 7. The CDR3 DNA is TGCGCCAGCAGCTTGTTCCAGGGGGCAGGAACTGAAGCTTTCTTT. Its translation is CASSLFQGAGTEAFF.

The chain employs TRBV2 and TRBJ2-7; 14 bases are shared with TRBD2. The germline CDR1 and CDR2 sequences are SNHLY and FYNNEI. This CDR3 comprises 16 residues. Trimming at V came to 6 bases and at J to 4 bases, leaving 8 bases not matched to a gene. DNA of the CDR3: TGTGCCAGCAGCGCCCCCGGGACTAGCGGGAGTTACGAGCAGTACTTC. Its protein product is CASSAPGTSGSYEQYF.

The rearrangement links TRBV12-3 or TRBV12-4 to TRBJ1-1, with TRBD1 identical over 9 bases. The CDR3 loop spans 13 amino acids. V was clipped by 2 bases and J by 8 bases; unmatched bases: 3. The CDR3 region is CASSLKTGGEAFF. CDR3 bases: TGTGCCAGCAGTTTAAAGACAGGGGGAGAAGCTTTCTTT.

The V call is TRBV27, the J call TRBJ1-6, with a tentative D call TRBD1 (5 bases). V was cut by 3 bases and J by 7 bases, with 10 bases left in between. The CDR3 contains 14 residues. CDR1 is MNHEY and CDR2 is SMNVEV in the germline V gene (reference sequence). The CDR3 protein is CASSFREGNSPLHF. Written as DNA, the CDR3 is TGTGCCAGCAGTTTCAGGGAAGGGAATTCACCCCTCCACTTT.

The V call is TRBV7-9, the J call TRBJ1-1, with 9 nucleotides matching TRBD1. The CDR3 length is 15 residues. V dropped 1 base and J dropped 9; count of bases not matched to a gene: 9. Germline V gene data show CDR1 as SEHNR and CDR2 as FQNEAQ (reference sequence). This CDR3 reads CASSLGGTGSVKAFF. In DNA form, the CDR3 reads TGTGCCAGCAGCTTAGGCGGGACAGGGTCGGTGAAAGCTTTCTTT.

This clone was seen a single time. V and J are TRBV6-4 and TRBJ2-7; weak D call: TRBD2 (5 bases). Trimming took 2 bases from V and 5 from J, leaving 16 bases between them. Germline assignment: CDR1 MRHNA and CDR2 SNTAGT. The CDR3 spans 15 residues. The CDR3 is CASSDRGQEENEQYF. The CDR3 DNA follows: TGTGCCAGCAGTGACAGAGGGCAGGAGGAGAACGAGCAGTACTTC.

Here the CDR3 reads CASSPGLLGPQYF. CDR3 DNA sequence: TGTGCCAGCAGCCCAGGACTACTGGGCCCCCAGTACTTC. The chain carries TRBV5-6 and TRBJ2-5; D is perhaps TRBD2 (6 bases). The V end was cut by 4 bases, the J end by 9 bases, with 16 bases between. The V gene's germline CDR1 is SGHDT and CDR2 YYEEEE. This CDR3 region has 13 residues.

In this sample, this clone turned up a few times. The rearrangement uses TRBV28 and TRBJ1-3, with TRBD1 as a possible D gene (6 bases). The CDR3 is 14 amino acids. From germline, CDR1 is MDHEN and CDR2 SYDVKM. V was clipped by 6 bases and J by 7 bases, with 16 bases between them. The CDR3 region is CASRVQGRSNTIYF. The CDR3, as DNA: TGTGCCAGCAGAGTACAGGGCCGATCGAACACCATATATTTT.